This T cell receptor beta chain appears in the sequencing data of a study of blood T cell repertoires in COVID-19. Between the trimmed V and J ends, which lost 7 bases and 6 bases, there was a span of 13 bases. Germline V lookup: CDR1 SQVTM, CDR2 ANQGSEA. The CDR3 consists of 11 residues. Profiled with immunoSEQ multiplex PCR; TCRdb holds only in-frame clones, not every one. Altogether fewer than 300,000 clones are present, around 90% being singletons, with the ten largest covering around 1.1%. This sequence originates from a woman under 40 who had recovered from COVID-19. The chain recombines TRBV29-1 with TRBJ2-7, with a weak D call TRBD1 (5 bases). The sequenced sample was PBMCs or T cells enriched from blood (not recorded which). The CDR3, as DNA: TGCAGCGGCCAGGGTTTGGCCGAGCAGTACTTC. This encodes CSGQGLAEQYF.